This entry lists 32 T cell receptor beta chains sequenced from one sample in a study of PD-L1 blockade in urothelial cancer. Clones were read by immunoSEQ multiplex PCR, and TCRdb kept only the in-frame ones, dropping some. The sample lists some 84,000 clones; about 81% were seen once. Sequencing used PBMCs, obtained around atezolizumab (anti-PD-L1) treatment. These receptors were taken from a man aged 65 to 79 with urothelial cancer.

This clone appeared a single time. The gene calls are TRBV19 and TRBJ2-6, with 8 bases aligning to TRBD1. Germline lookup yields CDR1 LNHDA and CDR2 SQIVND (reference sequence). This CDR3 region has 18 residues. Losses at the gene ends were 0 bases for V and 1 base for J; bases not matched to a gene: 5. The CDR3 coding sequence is TGTGCCAGTAGTATAGACGGCAGGGGGCGATCTGGGGCCAACGTCCTGACTTTC. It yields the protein CASSIDGRGRSGANVLTF.

The CDR3: CASSPRLAGDQFF. CDR3 DNA sequence: TGTGCCAGTAGTCCGAGACTAGCGGGGGATCAGTTCTTC. The chain couples TRBV19 to TRBJ2-1; 12 nucleotides agree with TRBD2. Germline V gene sequence: CDR1 LNHDA, CDR2 SQIVND (reference sequence). This CDR3 contains 13 residues. J gave up 13 bases and V 5 bases, and 6 bases lay outside the gene matches.

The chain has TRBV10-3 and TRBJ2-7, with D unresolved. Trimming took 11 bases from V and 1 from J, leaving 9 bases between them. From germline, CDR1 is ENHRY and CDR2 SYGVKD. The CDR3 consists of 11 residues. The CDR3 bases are TGTGCCGCCGCGCGTTCCTACGAGCAGTACTTC. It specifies CAAARSYEQYF.

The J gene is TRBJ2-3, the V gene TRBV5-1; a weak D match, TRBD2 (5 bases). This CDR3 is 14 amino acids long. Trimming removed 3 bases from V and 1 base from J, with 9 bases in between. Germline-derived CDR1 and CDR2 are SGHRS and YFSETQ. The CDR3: CASSWGSGTDTQYF. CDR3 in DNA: TGCGCCAGCAGCTGGGGTAGCGGCACAGATACGCAGTATTTT.

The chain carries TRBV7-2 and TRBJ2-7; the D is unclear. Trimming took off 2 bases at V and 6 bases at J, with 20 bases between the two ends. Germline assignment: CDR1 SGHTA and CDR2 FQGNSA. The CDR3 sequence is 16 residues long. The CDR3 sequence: CASSLSTGFTPGEQYF. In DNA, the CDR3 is TGTGCCAGCAGCTTATCTACGGGTTTCACCCCCGGCGAGCAGTACTTC.

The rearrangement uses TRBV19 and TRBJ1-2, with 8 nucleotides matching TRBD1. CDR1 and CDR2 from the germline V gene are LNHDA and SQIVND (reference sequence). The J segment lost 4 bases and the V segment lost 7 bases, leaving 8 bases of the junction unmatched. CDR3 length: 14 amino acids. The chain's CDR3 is CASTATGGIYGYTF. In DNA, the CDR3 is TGTGCCAGTACCGCCACAGGGGGAATCTATGGCTACACCTTC. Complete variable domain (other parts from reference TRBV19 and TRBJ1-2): DGGITQSPKYLFRKEGQNVTLSCEQNLNHDAMYWYRQDPGQGLRLIYYSQIVNDFQKGDIAEGYSVSREKKESFPLTVTSAQKNPTAFYLCASTATGGIYGYTFGSGTRLTVV.

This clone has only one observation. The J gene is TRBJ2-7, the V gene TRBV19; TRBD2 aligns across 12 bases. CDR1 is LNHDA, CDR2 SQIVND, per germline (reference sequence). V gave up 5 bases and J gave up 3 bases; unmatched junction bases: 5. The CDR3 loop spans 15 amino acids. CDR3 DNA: TGTGCCAGTAGTGTCCGACTAGCGGGAGTCTACGAGCAGTACTTC. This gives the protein CASSVRLAGVYEQYF.

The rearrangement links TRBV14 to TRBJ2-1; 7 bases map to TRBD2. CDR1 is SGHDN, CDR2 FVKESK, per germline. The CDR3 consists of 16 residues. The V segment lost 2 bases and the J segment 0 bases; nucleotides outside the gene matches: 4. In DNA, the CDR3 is TGTGCCAGCAGCCAATTTGCGGGGGTCTCCTACAATGAGCAGTTCTTC. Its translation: CASSQFAGVSYNEQFF.

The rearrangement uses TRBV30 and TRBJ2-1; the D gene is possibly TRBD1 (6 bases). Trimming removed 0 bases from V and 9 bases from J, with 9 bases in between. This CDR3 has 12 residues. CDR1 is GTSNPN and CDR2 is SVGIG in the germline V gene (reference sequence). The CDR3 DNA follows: TGTGCCTGGAGTGTAACAGGGCGTGAGCAGTTCTTC. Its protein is CAWSVTGREQFF.

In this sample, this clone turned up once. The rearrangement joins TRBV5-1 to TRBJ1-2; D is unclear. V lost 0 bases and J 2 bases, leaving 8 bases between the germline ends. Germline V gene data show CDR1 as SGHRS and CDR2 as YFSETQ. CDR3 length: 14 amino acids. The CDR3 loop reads CASSLVSANYGYTF. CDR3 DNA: TGCGCCAGCAGCTTGGTGTCAGCGAACTATGGCTACACCTTC.

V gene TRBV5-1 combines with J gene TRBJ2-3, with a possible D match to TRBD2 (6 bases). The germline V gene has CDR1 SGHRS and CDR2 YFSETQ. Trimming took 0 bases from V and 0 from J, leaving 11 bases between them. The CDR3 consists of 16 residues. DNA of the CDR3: TGCGCCAGCAGCTTGGCCGGGAGAATAAGCACAGATACGCAGTATTTT. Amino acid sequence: CASSLAGRISTDTQYF.

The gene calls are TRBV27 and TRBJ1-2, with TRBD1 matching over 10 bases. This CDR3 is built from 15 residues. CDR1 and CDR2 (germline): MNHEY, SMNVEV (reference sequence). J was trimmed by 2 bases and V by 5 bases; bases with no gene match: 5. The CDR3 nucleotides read TGTGCCAGCAGTGCCGACAGGGGGCGGAACTATGGCTACACCTTC. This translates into CASSADRGRNYGYTF.

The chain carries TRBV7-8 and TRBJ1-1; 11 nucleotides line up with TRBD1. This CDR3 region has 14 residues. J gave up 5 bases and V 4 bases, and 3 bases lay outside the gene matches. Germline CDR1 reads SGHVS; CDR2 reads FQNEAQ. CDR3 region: CASSWDRGSTEAFF. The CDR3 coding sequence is TGTGCCAGCAGCTGGGACAGGGGGAGTACTGAAGCTTTCTTT. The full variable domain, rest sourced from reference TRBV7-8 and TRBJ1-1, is GAGVSQSPRYKVAKRGQDVALRCDPISGHVSLFWYQQALGQGPEFLTYFQNEAQLDKSGLPSDRFFAERPEGSVSTLKIQRTQQEDSAVYLCASSWDRGSTEAFFGQGTRLTVV.

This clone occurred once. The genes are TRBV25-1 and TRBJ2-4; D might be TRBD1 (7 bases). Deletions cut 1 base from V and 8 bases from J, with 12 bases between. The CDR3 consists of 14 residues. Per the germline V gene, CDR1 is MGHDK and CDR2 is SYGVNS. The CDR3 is CASSEFDREDIQYF. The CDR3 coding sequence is TGTGCCAGCAGTGAATTTGACAGGGAGGACATTCAGTACTTC.

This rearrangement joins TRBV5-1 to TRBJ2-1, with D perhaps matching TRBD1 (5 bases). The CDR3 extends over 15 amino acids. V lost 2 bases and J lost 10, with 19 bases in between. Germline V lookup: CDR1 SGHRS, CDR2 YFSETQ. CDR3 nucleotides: TGCGCCAGCAGCTTAAGACAGCCCCGGAGAGTGGAGCAGTTCTTC. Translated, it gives CASSLRQPRRVEQFF.

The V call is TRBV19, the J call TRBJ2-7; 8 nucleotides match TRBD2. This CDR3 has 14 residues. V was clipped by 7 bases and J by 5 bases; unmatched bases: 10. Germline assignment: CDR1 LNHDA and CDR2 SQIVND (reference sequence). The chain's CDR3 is CASTSRGLEDEQYF. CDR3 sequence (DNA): TGTGCCAGTACCTCCCGGGGACTAGAAGACGAGCAGTACTTC.

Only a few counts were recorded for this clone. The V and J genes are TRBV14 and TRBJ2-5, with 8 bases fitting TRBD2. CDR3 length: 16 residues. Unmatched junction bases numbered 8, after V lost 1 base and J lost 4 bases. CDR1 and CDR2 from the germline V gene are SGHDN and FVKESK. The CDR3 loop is CASSQVYGGARETQYF. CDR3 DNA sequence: TGTGCCAGCAGCCAAGTTTACGGGGGGGCCAGAGAGACCCAGTACTTC. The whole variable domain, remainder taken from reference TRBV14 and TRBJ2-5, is EAGVTQFPSHSVIEKGQTVTLRCDPISGHDNLYWYRRVMGKEIKFLLHFVKESKQDESGMPNNRFLAERTGGTYSTLKVQPAELEDSGVYFCASSQVYGGARETQYFGPGTRLLVL.

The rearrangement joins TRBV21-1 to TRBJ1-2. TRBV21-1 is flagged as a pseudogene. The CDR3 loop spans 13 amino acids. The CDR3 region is CASTARRNYGYTF. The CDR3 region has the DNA TGTGCCAGCACCGCGAGGAGGAACTATGGCTACACCTTC.

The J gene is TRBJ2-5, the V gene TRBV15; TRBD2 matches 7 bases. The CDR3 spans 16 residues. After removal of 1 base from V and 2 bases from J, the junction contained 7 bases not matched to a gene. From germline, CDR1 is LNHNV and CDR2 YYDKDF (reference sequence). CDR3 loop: CATSRGVSGPQETQYF. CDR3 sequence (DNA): TGTGCCACCAGCAGAGGGGTTAGCGGGCCACAAGAGACCCAGTACTTC. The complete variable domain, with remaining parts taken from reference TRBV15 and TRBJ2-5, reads DAMVIQNPRYQVTQFGKPVTLSCSQTLNHNVMYWYQQKSSQAPKLLFHYYDKDFNNEADTPDNFQSRRPNTSFCFLDIRSPGLGDTAMYLCATSRGVSGPQETQYFGPGTRLLVL.

CDR3 sequence: CASSLYKEDQGADTQYF. The CDR3 DNA sequence: TGTGCCAGCAGTTTATACAAAGAGGACCAGGGGGCAGATACGCAGTATTTT. The chain has TRBV27 and TRBJ2-3, with 7 bases identical to TRBD1. The CDR3 covers 17 residues. V shed 1 base, J shed 4 bases, and the junction held 11 bases outside the gene matches. Per germline, CDR1 MNHEY and CDR2 SMNVEV (reference sequence).

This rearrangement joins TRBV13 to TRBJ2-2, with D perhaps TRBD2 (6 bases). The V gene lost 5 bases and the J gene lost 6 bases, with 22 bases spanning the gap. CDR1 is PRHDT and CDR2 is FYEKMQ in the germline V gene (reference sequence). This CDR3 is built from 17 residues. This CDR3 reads CASSPPAAGPDSGELFF. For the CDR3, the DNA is TGTGCCAGCAGCCCACCGGCAGCGGGCCCGGACTCCGGGGAGCTGTTTTTT.

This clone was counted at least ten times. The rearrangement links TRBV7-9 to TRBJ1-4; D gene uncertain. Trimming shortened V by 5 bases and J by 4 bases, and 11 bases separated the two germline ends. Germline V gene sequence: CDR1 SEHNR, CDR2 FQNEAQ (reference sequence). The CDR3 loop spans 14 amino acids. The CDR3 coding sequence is TGTGCCAGCAGCGGAGAGGCAGATAATGAAAAACTGTTTTTT. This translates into CASSGEADNEKLFF.

For the CDR3, the DNA is TGTGCCAGCAACGACAGGAGGAATTCACCCCTCCACTTT. This translates into CASNDRRNSPLHF. The chain is built from TRBV6-6 and TRBJ1-6; D is perhaps TRBD1 (6 bases). The CDR3 is 13 residues long. The V end was cut by 7 bases, the J end by 7 bases, with 11 bases between. Germline-derived CDR1 and CDR2 are MNHNY and SVGAGI (reference sequence).

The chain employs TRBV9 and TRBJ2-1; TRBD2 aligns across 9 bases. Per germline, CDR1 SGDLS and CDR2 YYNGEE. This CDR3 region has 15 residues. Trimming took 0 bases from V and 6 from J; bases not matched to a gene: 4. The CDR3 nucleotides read TGTGCCAGCAGCGTAGAGAGCGGGAGGTCCAATGAGCAGTTCTTC. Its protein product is CASSVESGRSNEQFF. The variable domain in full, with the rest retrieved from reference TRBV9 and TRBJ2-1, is DSGVTQTPKHLITATGQRVTLRCSPRSGDLSVYWYQQSLDQGLQFLIQYYNGEERAKGNILERFSAQQFPDLHSELNLSSLELGDSALYFCASSVESGRSNEQFFGPGTRLTVL.

CDR3 in DNA: TGTGCCAGCAGCCAGGGACAGGGGGCGGACACCGGGGAGCTGTTTTTT. Residues: CASSQGQGADTGELFF. V usage is TRBV7-6 and J usage is TRBJ2-2, with 12 bases lining up with TRBD1. The V gene's germline CDR1 is SGHVS and CDR2 FNYEAQ. Trimming removed 5 bases from V and 3 bases from J; junction bases left unmatched: 4. This CDR3 region has 16 residues.

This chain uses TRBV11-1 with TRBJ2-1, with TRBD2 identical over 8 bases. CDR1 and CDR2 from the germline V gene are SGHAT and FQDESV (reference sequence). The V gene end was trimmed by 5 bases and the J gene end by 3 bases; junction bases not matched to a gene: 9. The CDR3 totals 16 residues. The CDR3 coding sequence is TGTGCCAGCAGCCAACTATCGGGGGGGGGCTACAATGAGCAGTTCTTC. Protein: CASSQLSGGGYNEQFF. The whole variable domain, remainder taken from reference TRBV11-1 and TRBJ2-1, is EAEVAQSPRYKITEKSQAVAFWCDPISGHATLYWYRQILGQGPELLVQFQDESVVDDSQLPKDRFSAERLKGVDSTLKIQPAELGDSAMYLCASSQLSGGGYNEQFFGPGTRLTVL.

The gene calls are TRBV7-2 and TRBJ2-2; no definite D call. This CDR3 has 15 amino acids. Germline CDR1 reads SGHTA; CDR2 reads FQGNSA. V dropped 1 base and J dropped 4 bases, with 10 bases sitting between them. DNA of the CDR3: TGTGCCAGCAGCTTAGATTCCGGCGGCACCGGGGAGCTGTTTTTT. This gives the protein CASSLDSGGTGELFF.

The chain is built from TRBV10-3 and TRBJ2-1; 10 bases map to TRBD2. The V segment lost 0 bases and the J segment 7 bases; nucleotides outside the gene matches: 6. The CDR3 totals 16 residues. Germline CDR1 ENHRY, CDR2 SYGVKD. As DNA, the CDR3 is TGTGCCATCAGTGAGTCGAGCGGGGGGGGAAAAAATGAGCAGTTCTTC. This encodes CAISESSGGGKNEQFF.

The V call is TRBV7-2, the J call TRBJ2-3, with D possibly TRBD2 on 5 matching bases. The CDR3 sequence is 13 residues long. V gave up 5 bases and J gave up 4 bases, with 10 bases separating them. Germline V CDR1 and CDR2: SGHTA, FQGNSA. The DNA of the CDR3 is TGTGCCAGCAGCAGGTACGGGGCAGATACGCAGTATTTT. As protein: CASSRYGADTQYF.

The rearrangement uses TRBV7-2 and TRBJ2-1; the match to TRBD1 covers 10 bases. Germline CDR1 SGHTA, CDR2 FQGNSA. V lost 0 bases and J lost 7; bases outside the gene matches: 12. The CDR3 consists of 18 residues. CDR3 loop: CASSLAVPGQGWSNEQFF. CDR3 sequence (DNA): TGTGCCAGCAGCTTAGCGGTCCCGGGACAGGGGTGGAGTAATGAGCAGTTCTTC.

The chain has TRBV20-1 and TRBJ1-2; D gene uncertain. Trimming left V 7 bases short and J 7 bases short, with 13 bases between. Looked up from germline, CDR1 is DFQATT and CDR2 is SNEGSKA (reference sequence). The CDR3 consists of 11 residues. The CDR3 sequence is CSVDMFGGYTF. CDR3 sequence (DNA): TGCAGTGTAGATATGTTCGGTGGCTACACCTTC.

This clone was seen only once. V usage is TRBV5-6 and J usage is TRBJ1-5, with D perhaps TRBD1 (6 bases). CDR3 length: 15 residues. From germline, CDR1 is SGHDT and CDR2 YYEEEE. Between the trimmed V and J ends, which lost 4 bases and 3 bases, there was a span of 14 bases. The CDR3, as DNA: TGTGCCAGCAGCCTTACCGACAGGCCCAATCAGCCCCAGCATTTT. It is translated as CASSLTDRPNQPQHF. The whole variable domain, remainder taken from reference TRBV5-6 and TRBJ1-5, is DAGVTQSPTHLIKTRGQQVTLRCSPKSGHDTVSWYQQALGQGPQFIFQYYEEEERQRGNFPDRFSGHQFPNYSSELNVNALLLGDSALYLCASSLTDRPNQPQHFGDGTRLSIL.